These 21 T cell receptor beta chains share one sample of origin, sequenced in a study of blood T cell repertoires in COVID-19 (dated by TCRdb to 2020 to 2022). Library preparation employed the immunoSEQ multiplex PCR assay. This is the immuneACCESS table as TCRdb keeps it, with only in-frame sequences that have V and J called. A part of the clones is gone; compared with another copy, unresolved V genes explain less than half, and the rest is unexplained. The sample includes 130,000 to 150,000 clones, with more than 75% observed a single time. The ten largest clonotypes hold about an eighth of the sample. The specimen sequenced was peripheral blood. Receptors were obtained from a man aged 55 to 70 with active or convalescent COVID-19.

The chain joins TRBV6-2 or TRBV6-3 to TRBJ1-4, with unresolved D. CDR3 length: 15 amino acids. Deletions cut 4 bases from V and 7 bases from J, with 16 bases between. From germline, CDR1 is MNHEY and CDR2 SVGEGT. CDR3 sequence: CASSSGGLGGEKLFF. The CDR3 bases are TGTGCCAGCAGTTCCGGAGGGTTGGGCGGTGAAAAACTGTTTTTT.

V gene TRBV10-3 combines with J gene TRBJ1-1, with 7 bases lining up with TRBD1. The CDR3 runs to 14 residues. Trimming at V came to 8 bases and at J to 4 bases, leaving 10 bases not matched to a gene. CDR1 and CDR2 (germline): ENHRY, SYGVKD. CDR3 protein: CAIRRDSASTEAFF. For the CDR3, the DNA is TGTGCCATCCGCCGGGACAGCGCGTCCACTGAAGCTTTCTTT.

This chain links TRBV6-2 or TRBV6-3 with TRBJ2-7; D perhaps matches TRBD2 (6 bases). Germline V gene lookup returns CDR1 MNHEY and CDR2 SVGEGT. V lost 4 bases and J lost 3, with 13 bases in between. This CDR3 spans 14 amino acids. As DNA, the CDR3 is TGTGCCAGCAGTTGGGGGTTAGCGGACTACGAGCAGTACTTC. Translated: CASSWGLADYEQYF.

The chain couples TRBV6-5 to TRBJ1-2, with 10 bases that match TRBD1. The CDR3 spans 14 residues. V lost 6 bases, J lost 7 bases, and 8 bases stayed unmatched. CDR1 and CDR2 from the germline V gene are MNHEY and SVGAGI. The chain's CDR3 is CASRGTGEGSGYTF. CDR3 sequence (DNA): TGTGCCAGCAGGGGGACAGGGGAGGGTAGTGGCTACACCTTC.

The rearrangement joins TRBV11-2 to TRBJ1-3; D remains ambiguous. The CDR3 has 16 amino acids. Germline V gene sequence: CDR1 SGHAT, CDR2 FQNNGV. V lost 5 bases, J lost 5 bases, and 19 bases lay in between. CDR3 sequence reads: CASSPIRSRGRNTIYF. CDR3 nucleotide sequence: TGTGCCAGCAGCCCTATTCGATCCCGCGGTAGAAACACCATATATTTT.

In DNA, the CDR3 is TGTGCCAGCAGTATACGGATCCCAGGTTACGAGCAGTACTTC. Translating gives CASSIRIPGYEQYF. The chain uses TRBV6-6 and TRBJ2-7, with D uncertain. Trimming took 5 bases from V and 4 from J, leaving 15 bases between them. CDR3 length: 14 residues. Per germline, CDR1 MNHNY and CDR2 SVGAGI (reference sequence).

The chain joins TRBV7-9 to TRBJ2-7, with 9 bases aligning to TRBD1. Germline V CDR1 and CDR2: SEHNR, FQNEAQ (reference sequence). CDR3 length: 15 residues. V was clipped by 5 bases and J by 2 bases; unmatched bases: 7. The CDR3 protein is CASSPGTGKTYEQYF. CDR3 nucleotides: TGTGCCAGCAGCCCAGGGACAGGGAAAACCTACGAGCAGTACTTC.

This rearrangement joins TRBV2 to TRBJ1-4; D remains ambiguous. Trimming removed 5 bases from V and 6 bases from J, with 10 bases in between. The CDR3 length is 13 residues. CDR1 SNHLY and CDR2 FYNNEI come from the germline V gene. The CDR3 DNA follows: TGTGCCAGCAGTTGGAGGCGGGATGAAAAACTGTTTTTT. It codes for CASSWRRDEKLFF.

The V and J genes are TRBV4-2 and TRBJ1-4; 7 bases match TRBD1. From germline, CDR1 is LGHNA and CDR2 YNFKEQ. V shed 4 bases, J shed 8 bases, and the junction held 10 bases outside the gene matches. CDR3 length: 15 amino acids. Here the CDR3 DNA reads TGTGCCAGCAGCCTAGGAGACAGGGAGAGGGAAAAACTGTTTTTT. Its translation: CASSLGDREREKLFF.

The genes are TRBV11-3 and TRBJ2-5; TRBD2 matches 7 bases. The V gene end was trimmed by 5 bases and the J gene end by 5 bases; junction bases not matched to a gene: 8. This CDR3 comprises 14 residues. Germline-derived CDR1 and CDR2 are SGHNT and YENEEA. CDR3 in amino acids: CASSPTLAGETQYF. CDR3 DNA: TGTGCCAGCAGCCCGACCTTAGCGGGCGAGACCCAGTACTTC. Based on the CDR3 plus reference TRBV11-3 and TRBJ2-5, the full variable domain is EAGVVQSPRYKIIEKKQPVAFWCNPISGHNTLYWYLQNLGQGPELLIRYENEEAVDDSQLPKDRFSAERLKGVDSTLKIQPAELGDSAVYLCASSPTLAGETQYFGPGTRLLVL.

The chain joins TRBV2 to TRBJ1-3; 8 bases fit TRBD1. Germline loops: CDR1 SNHLY, CDR2 FYNNEI. V lost 6 bases and J lost 0; bases outside the gene matches: 1. This CDR3 has 14 residues. Here the CDR3 DNA reads TGTGCCAGCAGGGACAGGGCCTCTGGAAACACCATATATTTT. This translates into CASRDRASGNTIYF.

This clone occurred a few times. The V gene is TRBV29-1, the J gene TRBJ2-1; D may be TRBD2 (6 bases). Trimming took off 3 bases at V and 1 base at J, with 10 bases between the two ends. The CDR3 runs to 14 residues. From germline, CDR1 is SQVTM and CDR2 ANQGSEA. The CDR3, as DNA: TGCAGCGTTGAGCGGGATGGATCCTACAATGAGCAGTTCTTC. Translated, it gives CSVERDGSYNEQFF.

Of note for this clone: An end of the junction does not agree with germline; a read error may underlie this. The V gene is TRBV15, the J gene TRBJ2-7; D ambiguous. The CDR3 spans 12 residues. Per the germline V gene, CDR1 is LNHNV and CDR2 is YYDKDF (reference sequence). CDR3 region: CATLDGSSEQYF. The CDR3 DNA is TGTGCCACCCTAGACGGGTCCTCCGAGCAGTACTTC.

The rearrangement joins TRBV7-2 to TRBJ1-4; D is unclear. Germline CDR1 reads SGHTA; CDR2 reads FQGNSA. Trimming cost V 1 base and J 6 bases, with 12 bases left between them. The CDR3 covers 15 residues. The CDR3: CASSLGGMGHEKLFF. In DNA, the CDR3 is TGTGCCAGCAGCTTAGGCGGCATGGGTCATGAAAAACTGTTTTTT.

The chain couples TRBV30 to TRBJ1-2; D is possibly TRBD1 (5 bases). V lost 0 bases and J lost 4, with 12 bases in between. Germline lookup yields CDR1 GTSNPN and CDR2 SVGIG (reference sequence). The CDR3 extends over 14 amino acids. CDR3 nucleotides: TGTGCCTGGAGTGTACAGGCATCCAGCTATGGCTACACCTTC. Amino acid sequence: CAWSVQASSYGYTF.

The chain recombines TRBV28 with TRBJ2-2; 9 bases line up with TRBD1. Germline values: CDR1 MDHEN, CDR2 SYDVKM. The CDR3 is 15 residues long. Trimming at V came to 6 bases and at J to 6 bases, leaving 8 bases not matched to a gene. CDR3 residues: CASRKTDRGPGELFF. The CDR3 nucleotides read TGTGCCAGCAGAAAGACGGACAGGGGACCCGGGGAGCTGTTTTTT.

The sample holds one count of this clone. The gene calls are TRBV4-2 and TRBJ1-1, with a tentative D call TRBD1 (6 bases). Per the germline V gene, CDR1 is LGHNA and CDR2 is YNFKEQ. The CDR3 has 15 residues. The V gene lost 4 bases and the J gene lost 3 bases, with 15 bases spanning the gap. This CDR3 is CASSLSPYRDTEAFF. CDR3 nucleotide sequence: TGTGCCAGCAGCCTCTCACCATACAGGGACACTGAAGCTTTCTTT.

The V and J genes are TRBV5-1 and TRBJ2-7; 10 bases fit TRBD1. CDR1 SGHRS and CDR2 YFSETQ come from the germline V gene. This CDR3 is built from 18 residues. The V and J ends lost 3 bases and 4 bases, in that order; junction bases with no gene match: 16. The CDR3 protein is CASSSGQGGRWDPYEQYF. CDR3 nucleotides: TGCGCCAGCAGCTCCGGACAGGGGGGCAGGTGGGACCCATACGAGCAGTACTTC.

Written as DNA, the CDR3 is TGTGCCACCAGTGACCCGACAGGGGGGTATAGCGGGACCCACTACAATGAGCAGTTCTTC. Protein sequence: CATSDPTGGYSGTHYNEQFF. The chain couples TRBV24-1 to TRBJ2-1; D may be TRBD1 (9 bases). Germline V gene sequence: CDR1 KGHDR, CDR2 SFDVKD. The CDR3 spans 20 residues. Trimming shortened V by 4 bases and J by 3 bases, and 27 bases separated the two germline ends.

The chain is built from TRBV5-1 and TRBJ1-5, with 8 positions matching TRBD1. This CDR3 has 13 amino acids. Germline V gene data show CDR1 as SGHRS and CDR2 as YFSETQ. V lost 5 bases and J lost 4; bases outside the gene matches: 2. The chain's CDR3 is CASRTGENQPQHF. CDR3 DNA sequence: TGCGCCAGCAGGACAGGGGAGAATCAGCCCCAGCATTTT.

The CDR3, as DNA: TGTGCCAGCAGCTTAGTTCAGGCGGGAGGAGTTCAGTTCTTC. Protein product: CASSLVQAGGVQFF. The gene calls are TRBV11-2 and TRBJ2-1, with TRBD2 identical over 8 bases. Germline values: CDR1 SGHAT, CDR2 FQNNGV. The CDR3 is made up of 14 amino acids. With 1 base clipped from V and 13 bases from J, the junction kept 9 bases outside the gene matches.